This passage covers 23 T cell receptor beta chains from one sample sequenced in a study of post-analysis software for immune sequencing data. Antigens for these TCRs are unknown. Findings and limits, study-wide: Comparison of patients with controls showed roughly five TRBV segments more frequent in patients, TRBV5-6, TRBV5-1 and TRBV20-1 among them.

Researchers reported that TCR beta cDNA libraries carried unique molecular identifiers. TCRdb passed the PCR reads through MiXCR, listing each CDR3 protein once. The sample has some 690,000 distinct CDR3 sequences; 25% to 30% are singletons. Sequenced input: blood. These receptors came from a girl under 18 with multiple sclerosis.

This clonotype has at least ten counts. The chain uses TRBV9 and TRBJ1-5, with no clear D. This CDR3 is 13 amino acids long. V gave up 0 bases and J gave up 4 bases, with 5 bases separating them. Germline-derived CDR1 and CDR2 are SGDLS and YYNGEE. The CDR3 DNA reads TGTGCCAGCAGCGTAGACGGGAATCAGCCCCAGCATTTT. Its translation is CASSVDGNQPQHF.

The V call is TRBV5-1, the J call TRBJ2-5, with 7 bases that match TRBD1. The trim removed 4 bases at V and 5 bases at J, leaving 8 bases unmatched. Germline V gives CDR1 SGHRS, CDR2 YFSETQ. The CDR3 contains 14 residues. In nucleotides, the CDR3 is TGCGCCAGCAGCCCTAGACAGGGTTGGGAGACCCAGTACTTC. Its translation: CASSPRQGWETQYF. The full variable domain, completed using reference TRBV5-1 and TRBJ2-5, is KAGVTQTPRYLIKTRGQQVTLSCSPISGHRSVSWYQQTPGQGLQFLFEYFSETQRNKGNFPGRFSGRQFSNSRSEMNVSTLELGDSALYLCASSPRQGWETQYFGPGTRLLVL.

The V gene is TRBV12-3 or TRBV12-4, the J gene TRBJ2-5; D is possibly TRBD2 (5 bases). The tail of the sequence fits TRBJ2-1 better, so the J call may be wrong. The CDR3 sequence is 13 residues long. CDR3 sequence: CASSVTDWETQFF. The CDR3 bases are TGTGCCAGCAGTGTCACGGATTGGGAGACCCAGTTCTTC.

This clonotype was recorded once. J is TRBJ2-1 and V is TRBV6-1, with 8 bases fitting TRBD2. Trimming cost V 8 bases and J 3 bases; bases outside gene matches: 6. The CDR3 is made up of 14 amino acids. Germline V gene data show CDR1 as MNHNS and CDR2 as SASEGT. DNA of the CDR3: TGTGCCAGCGGGTCCAGCGGGAGCTACAATGAGCAGTTCTTC. It specifies CASGSSGSYNEQFF.

This clonotype was detected only a few times. The CDR3 is CATSKTSGSSYEQYF. Written as DNA, the CDR3 is TGTGCCACCAGCAAGACTAGCGGTAGCTCCTACGAGCAGTACTTC. The chain recombines TRBV15 with TRBJ2-5; 9 positions agree with TRBD2. The end of the DNA is better explained by TRBJ2-7, so the J call may be wrong. The CDR3 sequence is 15 residues long. CDR1 and CDR2 (germline): LNHNV, YYDKDF (reference sequence).

Of note for this clonotype: A much larger clone differs from this one at a single base, so this may be a read error. The chain joins TRBV29-1 to TRBJ2-7; D not certain. This CDR3 is 11 amino acids long. CDR1 is SQVTM, CDR2 ANQGSEA, per germline. The CDR3 here is CGVEVGYEQYF. CDR3 nucleotide sequence: TGCGGCGTTGAAGTAGGGTACGAGCAGTACTTC.

This clonotype was seen a handful of times. An end of the junction does not agree with germline; a read error may underlie this. CDR3 bases: TGCGCCACCAGCCCAGCGGGAGGATCCTACAATGAGCAGTTCTTC. It translates to CATSPAGGSYNEQFF. V is TRBV4-1 and J is TRBJ2-1, with 9 bases aligning to TRBD2. CDR3 size: 15 residues. The germline V gene encodes CDR1 MGHRA and CDR2 YSYEKL.

This clonotype was seen only a few times. The V call is TRBV7-2, the J call TRBJ2-7; D not certain. CDR1 SGHTA and CDR2 FQGNSA come from the germline V gene. This CDR3 is 13 amino acids long. The V end was cut by 5 bases, the J end by 0 bases, with 8 bases between. CDR3 amino acids: CASSIISSYEQYF. For the CDR3, the DNA is TGTGCCAGCAGCATTATTAGCTCCTACGAGCAGTACTTC.

The genes are TRBV15 and TRBJ1-1; 11 bases are shared with TRBD1. The CDR3 spans 16 residues. Germline V gives CDR1 LNHNV, CDR2 YYDKDF (reference sequence). After removal of 1 base from V and 4 bases from J, the junction contained 5 bases not matched to a gene. The CDR3 nucleotides read TGTGCCACCAGCAGAGTTGTGGGACAGGGGGGCACTGAAGCTTTCTTT. This translates into CATSRVVGQGGTEAFF.

The rearrangement joins TRBV20-1 to TRBJ1-5; D is undetermined. The ends were cut back, 2 bases at V and 3 bases at J, with 11 bases in the middle. Germline CDR1 reads DFQATT; CDR2 reads SNEGSKA (reference sequence). This CDR3 spans 14 amino acids. This CDR3 reads CSARPRRDNQPQHF. DNA for the CDR3: TGCAGTGCTAGACCCAGGCGAGACAATCAGCCCCAGCATTTT.

This chain connects TRBV24-1 to TRBJ2-1; D might be TRBD1 or TRBD2, each matching 6 bases. Germline V lookup: CDR1 KGHDR, CDR2 SFDVKD. This CDR3 comprises 15 residues. V was pared by 2 bases and J by 7 bases, with 14 bases between. The CDR3 sequence is CATSDSSGALNEQFF. The CDR3 region has the DNA TGTGCCACCAGTGATTCCTCGGGGGCCCTTAATGAGCAGTTCTTC.

The V and J genes are TRBV28 and TRBJ2-1; TRBD1 aligns across 11 bases. CDR1 is MDHEN, CDR2 SYDVKM, per germline. Losses at the gene ends were 4 bases for V and 6 bases for J; bases not matched to a gene: 11. This CDR3 spans 17 amino acids. CDR3: CASSSPRGQGGLNEQFF. The CDR3 coding sequence is TGTGCCAGCAGTTCACCCCGGGGACAGGGGGGTCTCAATGAGCAGTTCTTC.

In its sample, this clonotype was seen a few times. In DNA form, the CDR3 reads TGTGCCAGCAGCTCATTGGGGACAGGGGGCAATGAGCAGTTCTTC. Translated, it gives CASSSLGTGGNEQFF. V is TRBV11-3 and J is TRBJ2-1; TRBD1 agrees at 11 bases. V lost 4 bases, J lost 6 bases, and 5 bases stayed unmatched. The CDR3 sequence is 15 residues long. CDR1 is SGHNT and CDR2 is YENEEA in the germline V gene.

The chain joins TRBV29-1 to TRBJ1-5; no clear D. The V end was cut by 4 bases, the J end by 3 bases, with 10 bases between. CDR1 and CDR2 (germline): SQVTM, ANQGSEA. This CDR3 has 13 amino acids. CDR3 protein: CSVALADNQPQHF. The CDR3 nucleotides are TGCAGCGTTGCGTTGGCAGACAATCAGCCCCAGCATTTT.

The chain employs TRBV28 and TRBJ1-4; D might be TRBD1 (5 bases). This CDR3 contains 14 residues. Germline V gene data show CDR1 as MDHEN and CDR2 as SYDVKM. V was cut by 5 bases and J by 6 bases, with 13 bases left in between. In DNA form, the CDR3 reads TGTGCCAGCAGTCATATGGGGGTCGATGAAAAACTGTTTTTT. As protein: CASSHMGVDEKLFF.

This clonotype was detected once. It is likely a read error, because the conserved phenylalanine at the end of the CDR3 is missing. This chain uses TRBV10-1 with TRBJ1-1; TRBD1 matches 9 bases. The germline CDR1 and CDR2 sequences are WNHNN and SYGVQD (reference sequence). The CDR3 covers 14 residues. The ends lost 6 bases at V and 5 bases at J; junction bases unmatched: 7. CDR3 amino acids: CASSPGTGRTEAFL. The CDR3 DNA is TGCGCCAGCAGCCCCGGGACAGGGCGGACTGAAGCTTTCTTG.

V usage is TRBV7-7 and J usage is TRBJ2-7, with 9 nucleotides matching TRBD2. The trim removed 3 bases at V and 2 bases at J, leaving 11 bases unmatched. CDR3 length: 17 amino acids. Germline values: CDR1 SSHAT, CDR2 FNYEAQ (reference sequence). DNA for the CDR3: TGTGCCAGCAGCTTTCCCCCTAGCGGGAAATTTCCCTACGAGCAGTACTTC. Protein: CASSFPPSGKFPYEQYF.

A remark on this clonotype: A junction boundary mismatches the germline segment, possibly from a read error. This chain uses TRBV7-2 with TRBJ2-5; perhaps TRBD2 as D (6 bases). The J call is in doubt because the DNA end fits TRBJ2-7 better. The CDR3 length is 15 residues. Germline V CDR1 and CDR2: SGHTA, FQGNSA. CDR3 DNA: TGTGTCAGCAGCTTAGACCGGGGGACGGGCTACGAGCAGTACTTC. Translation: CVSSLDRGTGYEQYF.

The chain uses TRBV27 and TRBJ1-1; D uncertain. V gave up 4 bases and J gave up 3 bases, with 9 bases separating them. The V gene's germline CDR1 is MNHEY and CDR2 SMNVEV (reference sequence). The CDR3 covers 13 residues. The CDR3 nucleotides are TGTGCCAGCAGTTCCCTCCGGTACACTGAAGCTTTCTTT. It yields the protein CASSSLRYTEAFF.

This chain uses TRBV25-1 with TRBJ2-1, with a possible D match to TRBD1 (6 bases). V was pared by 3 bases and J by 3 bases, with 24 bases between. The CDR3 is 19 amino acids. The germline V gene has CDR1 MGHDK and CDR2 SYGVNS. The CDR3 DNA reads TGTGCCAGCAGTGATACCCCTTTCCGTACAGGGACCATCTACAATGAGCAGTTCTTC. This encodes CASSDTPFRTGTIYNEQFF.

This clonotype was counted a few times. The chain recombines TRBV7-2 with TRBJ2-7; 8 positions match TRBD1. Germline loops: CDR1 SGHTA, CDR2 FQGNSA. The CDR3 has 16 residues. J lost 3 bases, V lost 5 bases, and 12 bases had no gene match. The CDR3 loop is CASSPRPGQGYYEQYF. The DNA for the CDR3 is TGTGCCAGCAGCCCGCGACCCGGACAGGGTTACTACGAGCAGTACTTC.

This clonotype has just a few counts. The rearrangement uses TRBV6-4 and TRBJ2-1, with 12 bases matching TRBD2. CDR1 MRHNA and CDR2 SNTAGT come from the germline V gene. The CDR3 contains 15 residues. V lost 7 bases and J lost 5; bases outside the gene matches: 6. In DNA, the CDR3 is TGTGCCAGCACGGCAACTAGCGGGGGGAACAATGAGCAGTTCTTC. Translated, it gives CASTATSGGNNEQFF.

The sample holds a few counts of this clonotype. CDR3 in DNA: TGTGCCAGCAGCGTAGTGGGACCTGGGACCCAGTACTTC. Translated: CASSVVGPGTQYF. The chain links TRBV9 to TRBJ2-7, with D perhaps being TRBD1 or TRBD2 (5 bases each). The end of the DNA is better explained by TRBJ2-5, so the J call may be wrong. CDR1 and CDR2 (germline): SGDLS, YYNGEE. This CDR3 comprises 13 residues.